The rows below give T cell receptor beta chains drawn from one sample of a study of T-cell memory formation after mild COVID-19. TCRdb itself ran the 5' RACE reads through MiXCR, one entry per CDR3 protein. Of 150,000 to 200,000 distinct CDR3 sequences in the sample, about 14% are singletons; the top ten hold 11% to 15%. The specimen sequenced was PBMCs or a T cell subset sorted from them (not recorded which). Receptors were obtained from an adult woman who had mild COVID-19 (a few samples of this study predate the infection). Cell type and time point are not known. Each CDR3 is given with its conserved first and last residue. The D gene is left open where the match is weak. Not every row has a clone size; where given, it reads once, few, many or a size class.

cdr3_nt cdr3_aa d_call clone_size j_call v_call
TGTGCCTCTCGAGAAACCTACGAGCAGTACTTC CASRETYEQYF - few TRBJ2-7 TRBV12-3/TRBV12-4
TGCGCCAGCAGCCCCGGACTAGCGGGGTGGGAGACCCAGTACTTC CASSPGLAGWETQYF TRBD2 many TRBJ2-5 TRBV5-1
TGTGCCAGCACCCCGACCGGGACAGGGGACTATGGCTACACCTTC CASTPTGTGDYGYTF TRBD1 - TRBJ1-2 TRBV9
TGCGCCAGCAGCTTGGCCAGTGGGGCAGACAACTATGGCTACACCTTC CASSLASGADNYGYTF - few TRBJ1-2 TRBV5-1
TGTGCCAGCAGACCTACTAGCGGGAGGGCCCGGGAGCAGTTCTTC CASRPTSGRAREQFF TRBD2 - TRBJ2-1 TRBV12-3/TRBV12-4
TGTGCCAGCAGTTTAGCGCGAAGCGATCCGAACACTGAAGCTTTCTTT CASSLARSDPNTEAFF - - TRBJ1-1 TRBV12-3/TRBV12-4
TGTGCCAGCACCAGGCGAGGCACCGGGGAGCTGTTTTTT CASTRRGTGELFF - many TRBJ2-2 TRBV7-2
TGTGCCAGCAGCCAAGATCGGAGGAGATCGGCTGAAGCTTTCTTT CASSQDRRRSAEAFF - few TRBJ1-1 TRBV3-1
TGTGCCAGCAGCTTGTCGACTAGCCCCGAGCAGTACTTC CASSLSTSPEQYF TRBD2 - TRBJ2-7 TRBV5-4
TGTGCCAGTACAAACTACCACGGTGGAGGGCCCTACGAGCAGTACTTC CASTNYHGGGPYEQYF - few TRBJ2-7 TRBV19
TGTGCCAGTAGTTTCCTAACCGGGAACACTGAAGCTTTCTTT CASSFLTGNTEAFF - once TRBJ1-1 TRBV19
TGCAGTGCTAGAAAAGGGGACGCTAGCTCCTACGAGCAGTACTTC CSARKGDASSYEQYF - few TRBJ2-7 TRBV20-1
TGTGCCAGCAGTTCTAGCGGGGGACCAGATACGCAGTATTTT CASSSSGGPDTQYF TRBD2 many TRBJ2-3 TRBV12-3/TRBV12-4
TGTGCCAGCAGGACCGGGACAGGAATTACCGGGGAGCTGTTTTTT CASRTGTGITGELFF TRBD1 few TRBJ2-2 TRBV2
TGCGCCAGCAGCCAAGACGGGGGGACTGAAGCTTTCTTT CASSQDGGTEAFF - few TRBJ1-1 TRBV4-1
TGTGCCAGCAGAACTACCGGGACTAGCGGGGGCAATGAGCAGTTCTTC CASRTTGTSGGNEQFF TRBD2 many TRBJ2-1 TRBV2
TGTGCCACCAGCAGAGATATAGACAGTCGCCGCGAAAAACTGTTTTTT CATSRDIDSRREKLFF - few TRBJ1-4 TRBV15
TGTGCCACCAGCAGCTTCTCGTGGGGGCGACCAGCGGGAGTGGTAGATACGCAGTATTTT CATSSFSWGRPAGVVDTQYF TRBD2 few TRBJ2-3 TRBV15
TGTGCCACCAGTGACTCGATCACTAACTATGGCTACACCTTC CATSDSITNYGYTF - few TRBJ1-2 TRBV24-1
TGTGCCAGCAGCCCCGGGGCGGGGGGCACTGAAGCTTTCTTT CASSPGAGGTEAFF - few TRBJ1-1 TRBV12-3/TRBV12-4
TGTGCCAGTAGTACCCCGCGGGGGACCTACAATGAGCAGTTCTTC CASSTPRGTYNEQFF TRBD2 - TRBJ2-1 TRBV19
TGTGCCAGCAGAGGACAGGGGGCAGGTAACATTCAGTACTTC CASRGQGAGNIQYF TRBD1 many TRBJ2-4 TRBV6-5
TGTGCCATCCACAACGGAGGCCAAGAGACCCAGTACTTC CAIHNGGQETQYF - few TRBJ2-5 TRBV27
TGTGCCAGCAGCTTAGGGACAGGGACGCACTATGGCTACACCTTC CASSLGTGTHYGYTF TRBD1 - TRBJ1-2 TRBV13
TGTGCCAGCAGTAGGGACAGGGGTCTGACCTACAATGAGCAGTTCTTC CASSRDRGLTYNEQFF TRBD1 few TRBJ2-1 TRBV4-2
TGTGCCAGCAGCCTGGGCTTGAGCCCTAGCACAGATACGCAGTATTTT CASSLGLSPSTDTQYF - - TRBJ2-3 TRBV7-3
TGCGCCAGCAGCTTGGAGTGGACTAAGTACTCCTACGAGCAGTACTTC CASSLEWTKYSYEQYF - - TRBJ2-7 TRBV5-1
TGCGCCAGCAGCGACGACAGGGCGGGCGGAAACACCATATATTTT CASSDDRAGGNTIYF TRBD1 few TRBJ1-3 TRBV5-1
TGCGCCAGCAGCACAGGACAGGGACCCTACGAGCAGTACTTC CASSTGQGPYEQYF TRBD1 many TRBJ2-7 TRBV5-1
TGTGCCAGCAGCTGGAGCGTCGGGCGGACCGAGCAGTACTTC CASSWSVGRTEQYF - - TRBJ2-7 TRBV5-6
TGCAGTGCTAGAGACGGACAGGCCGCCTACGAGCAGTACTTC CSARDGQAAYEQYF TRBD1 many TRBJ2-7 TRBV20-1
TGCAGTGCTAGGGACTCACGAAAAGAGACCCAGTACTTC CSARDSRKETQYF - - TRBJ2-5 TRBV20-1
TGTGCCAGCAGCCCAGCGGGGGGGTTAAACATTCAGTACTTC CASSPAGGLNIQYF TRBD2 - TRBJ2-4 TRBV3-1